The sequence of this TCR beta chain was determined in a study of shared clonotypes between healthy human individuals. Only in-frame clones appear in the TCRdb table, and some are missing; sequencing was by immunoSEQ multiplex PCR. The sample records 850,000 to 1,200,000 clones, around 76% being singletons. Germline-derived CDR1 and CDR2 are MNHNY and SVGAGI (reference sequence). Trimming at V came to 4 bases and at J to 6 bases, leaving 0 bases not matched to a gene. The length of the CDR3 is 12 residues. The chain recombines TRBV6-6 with TRBJ1-2; 9 bases fit TRBD1. The sequence was collected from a man between 18 and 29 years old in good health. The sample consisted of memory CD4+ T cells sorted from blood. Regarding subset: CD45RA-negative fraction. In DNA, the CDR3 is TGTGCCAGCAGTTGGGACAGGGATGGCTACACCTTC. Residues: CASSWDRDGYTF.